This is a list of T cell receptor beta chains from one sample in a study of radiotherapy plus CTLA-4 blockade in lung cancer. Generated by immunoSEQ multiplex PCR, the TCRdb table keeps only in-frame clones and is missing some. The table includes approximately 89,000 clones, about 83% detected once. The material was peripheral blood, obtained from a patient treated with radiotherapy plus ipilimumab. The receptor source for this set is a human donor with non-small cell lung cancer that progressed on radiotherapy plus ipilimumab. The CDR3 runs from the conserved cysteine through the conserved F or W. The order of the fields is V gene, J gene, D gene, clone size, CDR3 DNA, CDR3 protein. D genes are given only for firm matches. Clone size is shown for a subset of rows, as once, few, many or a class of expanded clone.

TRBV19	TRBJ2-3	-	once	TGTGCCAGTAGTATTGGCAGCCGCACAGATACGCAGTATTTT	CASSIGSRTDTQYF
TRBV7-9	TRBJ1-2	TRBD1	once	TGTGCCAGCAGCTTTTCCCCCGCGGACAGGGACTATGGCTACACCTTC	CASSFSPADRDYGYTF
TRBV6-5	TRBJ2-5	TRBD1	once	TGTGCCAGCGGAAGAACAGGGGTGGGCCAAGAGACCCAGTACTTC	CASGRTGVGQETQYF
TRBV9	TRBJ1-6	TRBD1	-	TGTGCCAGCAGCGTAGGGCAGGGGGCCAATAATTCACCCCTCCACTTT	CASSVGQGANNSPLHF
TRBV6-1	TRBJ1-3	-	-	TGTGCCAGCAGTGAATCCCGGCCCTCCGCAGGAAACACCATATATTTT	CASSESRPSAGNTIYF
TRBV2	TRBJ2-3	-	once	TGTGCCAGTCTCCTACAGGGTTCGGCAGATACGCAGTATTTT	CASLLQGSADTQYF
TRBV6-5	TRBJ2-2	-	-	TGTGCCAGCAGCCGAACAGGGATCGGGGAGCTGTTTTTT	CASSRTGIGELFF
TRBV7-8	TRBJ2-5	-	once	TGTGCCAGCAGCCAGGGGCCTGCTGAGACCCAGTACTTC	CASSQGPAETQYF
TRBV7-9	TRBJ2-1	-	-	TGTGCCAGCAGCGAGGGGACGGCCCTGGGGAATGAGCAGTTCTTC	CASSEGTALGNEQFF
TRBV7-2	TRBJ2-1	TRBD2	-	TGTGCCAGCAGCATAGCGGGGGGTCACTACAATGGGCAGTTCTTC	CASSIAGGHYNGQFF
TRBV6-6	TRBJ1-5	-	-	TGTGCCAGCAGTTACTCGAGCAATCAGCCCCAGCATTTT	CASSYSSNQPQHF
TRBV7-2	TRBJ1-6	-	-	TGTGCCAGCAGCCCGAGAGGAAATACTAATTCACCCCTCCACTTT	CASSPRGNTNSPLHF
TRBV27	TRBJ1-5	-	-	TGTGCCAGCAGTTTAAGGTCAGGAGGACAGCCCCAGCATTTT	CASSLRSGGQPQHF
TRBV4-2	TRBJ2-7	TRBD2	-	TGTGCCAGCAGCCAAGAGCTTCAGGGACTAGCGATCACCTACGAGCAGTACTTC	CASSQELQGLAITYEQYF
TRBV5-6	TRBJ2-7	-	-	TGTGCCAGCAGCCCCCGGGGAGGCCTCGAGCAGTACTTC	CASSPRGGLEQYF
TRBV19	TRBJ1-4	-	-	TGTGCCAGTAGTATAGATCGGATCCGACAGAATGAAAAACTGTTTTTT	CASSIDRIRQNEKLFF
TRBV5-1	TRBJ2-5	-	-	TGCGCCAGCAGCTTGGGCTGGCTAGGGCCGCAAGAGACCCAGTACTTC	CASSLGWLGPQETQYF
TRBV6-1	TRBJ2-5	TRBD1	-	TGTGCCAGCAGTGAAGGGACAGGGCAACAAGAGACCCAGTACTTC	CASSEGTGQQETQYF
TRBV11-2	TRBJ2-7	TRBD2	-	TGTGCCAGCACCTTGGCGGGAGTTAACGAGCAGTACTTC	CASTLAGVNEQYF
TRBV10-3	TRBJ1-3	-	-	TGTGCCATCAGTGAACAGGGTTCTGGAAACACCATATATTTT	CAISEQGSGNTIYF
TRBV7-2	TRBJ2-7	-	-	TGTGCCAGCAGCTTAGTTCCAGACTACGAGCAGTACTTC	CASSLVPDYEQYF
TRBV19	TRBJ2-1	TRBD1	-	TGTGCCAGTAATACAGGGGGGGAGCAGTTCTTC	CASNTGGEQFF
TRBV4-3	TRBJ1-2	-	-	TGCGCCAGCAGCCAAGCCCCGAACTTAAGCGGCTACACCTTC	CASSQAPNLSGYTF
TRBV11-2	TRBJ2-7	TRBD2	-	TGTGCCAGCAGCGCCGTTAGACTAGCGGGGGGGTTCGAGCAGTACTTC	CASSAVRLAGGFEQYF
TRBV6-6	TRBJ1-4	-	-	TGTGCCAGCAGCGCCAATGAAAAACTGTTTTTT	CASSANEKLFF
TRBV5-1	TRBJ2-3	-	-	TGCGCCAGCAGCTTGAAACAAGGAGATACGCAGTATTTT	CASSLKQGDTQYF
TRBV30	TRBJ1-1	-	-	TGTGCCTGGAGTGTAGGAGGGGGGAACACTGAAGCTTTCTTT	CAWSVGGGNTEAFF
TRBV10-3	TRBJ2-4	-	few	TGTGCCACCACCGAAGGGGAGGCAAAAAACATTCAGTACTTC	CATTEGEAKNIQYF
TRBV7-3	TRBJ2-7	-	-	TGTGCCAGCAGCCAATTAGGCGGCGAGCAGTACTTC	CASSQLGGEQYF
TRBV19	TRBJ1-1	TRBD1	-	TGTGCCAGTAGTACCAAGGACAGGGTGAACACTGAAGCTTTCTTT	CASSTKDRVNTEAFF
TRBV2	TRBJ1-1	TRBD1	-	TGTGCCACCTTAGGGGGCAGTACAGGGTCTGAAGCTTTCTTT	CATLGGSTGSEAFF
TRBV18	TRBJ2-1	-	-	TGTGCCAGCTCAGGCCCCCGCAGGAATGAGCAGTTCTTC	CASSGPRRNEQFF
TRBV5-6	TRBJ2-7	TRBD1	-	TGTGCCAGCAGCTTGGGGGCACAGGGGCCGGAGCAGTACTTC	CASSLGAQGPEQYF
TRBV7-8	TRBJ2-7	-	-	TGTGCCAGCAGCTTATTATCCAACAGCTACGAGCAGTACTTC	CASSLLSNSYEQYF
TRBV28	TRBJ2-5	TRBD2	-	TGTGCCAGCAGTTTATTGGGACTAGCGGGGGGCCCCGAGACCCAGTACTTC	CASSLLGLAGGPETQYF
TRBV28	TRBJ1-2	-	-	TGTGCCAGCAGTTTGACGGAGAACTATGGCTACACCTTC	CASSLTENYGYTF
TRBV19	TRBJ1-2	-	-	TGTGCCAGTATAGGGGGACCGTCCTCGTATGGCTACACCTTC	CASIGGPSSYGYTF
TRBV19	TRBJ1-2	-	once	TGTGGACTCAGGAAGGGTGGAGGCTACACCTTC	CGLRKGGGYTF
TRBV7-9	TRBJ2-3	TRBD1	-	TGTGCCAGCAGCCCAGCCGGGACAGGGGGTTCCACAGATACGCAGTATTTT	CASSPAGTGGSTDTQYF
TRBV2	TRBJ2-1	-	-	TGTGCCGGAGCCCCCAAGGGACGGGGGTCCTACAATGAGCAGTTCTTC	CAGAPKGRGSYNEQFF
TRBV2	TRBJ2-7	-	-	TGTGCCAGCAGTGTCGTCCCCTCGAGCTCCTACGAGCAGTACTTC	CASSVVPSSSYEQYF
TRBV7-3	TRBJ2-1	TRBD2	-	TGTGCCAGCAGCCCGGGACTAGGTCCCGCCAATGAGCAGTTCTTC	CASSPGLGPANEQFF
TRBV30	TRBJ1-2	-	-	TGTGCCTGGATATCTATTGATGGCTACACCTTC	CAWISIDGYTF
TRBV6-6	TRBJ2-1	-	-	TGTGCCAGCAGGCCTAGGACGGACAATGAGCAGTTCTTC	CASRPRTDNEQFF
TRBV7-2	TRBJ1-1	-	-	TGTGCCAGCAGCCCCGCCCGGGTCACTGAAGCTTTCTTT	CASSPARVTEAFF